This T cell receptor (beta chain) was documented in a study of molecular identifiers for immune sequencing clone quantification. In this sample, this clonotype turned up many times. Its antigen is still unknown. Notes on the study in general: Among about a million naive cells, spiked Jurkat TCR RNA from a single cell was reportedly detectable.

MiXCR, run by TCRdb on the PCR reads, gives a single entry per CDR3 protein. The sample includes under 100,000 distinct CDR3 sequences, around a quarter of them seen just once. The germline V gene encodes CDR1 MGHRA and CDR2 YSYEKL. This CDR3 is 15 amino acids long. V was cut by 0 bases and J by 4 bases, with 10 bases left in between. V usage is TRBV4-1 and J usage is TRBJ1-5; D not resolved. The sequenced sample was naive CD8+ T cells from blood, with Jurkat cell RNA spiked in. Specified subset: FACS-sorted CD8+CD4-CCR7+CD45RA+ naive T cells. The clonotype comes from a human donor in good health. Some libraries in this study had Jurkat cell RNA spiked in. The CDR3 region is CASSQDRGRNQPQHF. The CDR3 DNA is TGCGCCAGCAGCCAAGACCGGGGAAGGAATCAGCCCCAGCATTTT.